This T cell receptor beta chain stems from a study of identical twins. Findings and caveats of the study: Twin-shared out-of-frame alpha sequences showed excess low generation probability.

One entry per CDR3 protein results from TCRdb running MiXCR on the 5' RACE reads. The sample carries hundreds of thousands of distinct CDR3 sequences, 21% recorded once. In the case of this clonotype: Its antigen is unidentified.

In addition, the sample was reused for a study of T cells expressing NK-cell markers. That paper adds: It was sorted CD3+CD56-NKG2C+, CD3+CD56+NKG2C- and CD3+CD56+NKG2C+ T cells that provided the TCR beta repertoires.

This sequence was found in a woman between 18 and 30 years old in good health. The sample was PBMCs.

The CDR3 loop is CASSGAGPTRNYGYTF. The CDR3 region has the DNA TGCGCCAGCAGCGGAGCAGGCCCGACCCGTAACTATGGCTACACCTTC. This sequence joins TRBV5-1 and TRBJ1-2; no firm D call. V lost 4 bases and J lost 1, with 17 bases in between. Germline CDR1 is SGHRS and CDR2 is YFSETQ. This CDR3 is 16 amino acids long. Full variable domain (remainder filled in from reference TRBV5-1 and TRBJ1-2): KAGVTQTPRYLIKTRGQQVTLSCSPISGHRSVSWYQQTPGQGLQFLFEYFSETQRNKGNFPGRFSGRQFSNSRSEMNVSTLELGDSALYLCASSGAGPTRNYGYTFGSGTRLTVV.